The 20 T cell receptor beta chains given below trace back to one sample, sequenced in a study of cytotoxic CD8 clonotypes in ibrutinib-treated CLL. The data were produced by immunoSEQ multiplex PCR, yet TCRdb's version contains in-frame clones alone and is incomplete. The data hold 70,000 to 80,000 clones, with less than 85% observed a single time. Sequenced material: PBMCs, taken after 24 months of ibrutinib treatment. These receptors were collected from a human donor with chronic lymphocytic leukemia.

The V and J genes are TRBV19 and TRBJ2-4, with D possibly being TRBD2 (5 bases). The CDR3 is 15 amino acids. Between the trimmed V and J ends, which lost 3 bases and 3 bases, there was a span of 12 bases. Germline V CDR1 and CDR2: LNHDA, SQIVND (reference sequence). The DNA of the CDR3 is TGTGCCAGTAGTATGTTTGGACTTGACAAAAACATTCAGTACTTC. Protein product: CASSMFGLDKNIQYF.

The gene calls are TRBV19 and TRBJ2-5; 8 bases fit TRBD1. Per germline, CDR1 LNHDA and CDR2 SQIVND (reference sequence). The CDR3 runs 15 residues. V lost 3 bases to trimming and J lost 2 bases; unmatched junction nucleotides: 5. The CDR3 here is CASSIGYRGQETQYF. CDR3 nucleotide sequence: TGTGCCAGTAGTATCGGTTACAGGGGGCAAGAGACCCAGTACTTC. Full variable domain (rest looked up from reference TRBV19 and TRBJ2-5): DGGITQSPKYLFRKEGQNVTLSCEQNLNHDAMYWYRQDPGQGLRLIYYSQIVNDFQKGDIAEGYSVSREKKESFPLTVTSAQKNPTAFYLCASSIGYRGQETQYFGPGTRLLVL.

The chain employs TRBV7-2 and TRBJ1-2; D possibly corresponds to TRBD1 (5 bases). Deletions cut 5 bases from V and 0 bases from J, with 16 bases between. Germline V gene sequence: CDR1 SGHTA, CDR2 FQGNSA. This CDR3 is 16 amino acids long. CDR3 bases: TGTGCCAGCAGCCCTAGTGGGCTAGGGGCTAACTATGGCTACACCTTC. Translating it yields CASSPSGLGANYGYTF.

The CDR3, as DNA: TGCGCCAGCAGCTTGGGTAGGGAAACCTACGAGCAGTACTTC. The encoded protein is CASSLGRETYEQYF. The V call is TRBV5-1, the J call TRBJ2-7; D gene uncertain. V was clipped by 0 bases and J by 2 bases, with 9 bases between them. CDR3 size: 14 residues. Germline assignment: CDR1 SGHRS and CDR2 YFSETQ.

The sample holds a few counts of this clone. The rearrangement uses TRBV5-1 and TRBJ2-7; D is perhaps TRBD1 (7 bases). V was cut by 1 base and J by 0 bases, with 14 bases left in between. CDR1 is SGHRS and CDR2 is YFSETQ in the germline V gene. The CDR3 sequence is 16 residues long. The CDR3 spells CASSLSTGRSSYEQYF. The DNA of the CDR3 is TGCGCCAGCAGCTTGTCGACAGGGAGGAGCTCCTACGAGCAGTACTTC.

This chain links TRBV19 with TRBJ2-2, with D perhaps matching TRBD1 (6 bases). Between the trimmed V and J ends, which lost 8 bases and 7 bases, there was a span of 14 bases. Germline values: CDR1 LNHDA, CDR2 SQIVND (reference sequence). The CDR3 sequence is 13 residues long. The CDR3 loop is CASLRRDIGELFF. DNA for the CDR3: TGTGCCAGTTTACGTAGGGACATCGGGGAGCTGTTTTTT.

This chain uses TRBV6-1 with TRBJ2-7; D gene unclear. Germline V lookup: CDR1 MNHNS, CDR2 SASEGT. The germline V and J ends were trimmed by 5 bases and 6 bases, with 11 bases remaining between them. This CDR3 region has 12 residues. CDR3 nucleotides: TGTGCCAGCAGTCACCGTCTGGGCGAGCAGTACTTC. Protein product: CASSHRLGEQYF.

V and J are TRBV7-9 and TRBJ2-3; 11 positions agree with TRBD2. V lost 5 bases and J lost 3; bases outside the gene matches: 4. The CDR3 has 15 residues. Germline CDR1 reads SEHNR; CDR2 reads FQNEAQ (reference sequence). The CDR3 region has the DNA TGTGCCAGCAGCCCATTAGCGGGAGGGACAGATACGCAGTATTTT. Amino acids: CASSPLAGGTDTQYF.

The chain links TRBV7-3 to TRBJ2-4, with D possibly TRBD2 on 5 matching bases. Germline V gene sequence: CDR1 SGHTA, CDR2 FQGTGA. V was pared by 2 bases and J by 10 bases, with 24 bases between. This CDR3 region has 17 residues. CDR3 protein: CASSLDISEREGGIQYF. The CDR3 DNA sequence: TGTGCCAGCAGCTTAGATATTAGCGAGAGGGAAGGTGGGATTCAGTACTTC. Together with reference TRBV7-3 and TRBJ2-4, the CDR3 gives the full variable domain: GAGVSQTPSNKVTEKGKYVELRCDPISGHTALYWYRQSLGQGPEFLIYFQGTGAADDSGLPNDRFFAVRPEGSVSTLKIQRTERGDSAVYLCASSLDISEREGGIQYFGAGTRLSVL.

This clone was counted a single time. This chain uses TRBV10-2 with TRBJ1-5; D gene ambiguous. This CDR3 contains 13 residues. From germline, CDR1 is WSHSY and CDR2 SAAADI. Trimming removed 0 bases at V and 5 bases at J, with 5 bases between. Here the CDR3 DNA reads TGCGCCAGCAGTGAGTCATCTTATCAGCCCCAGCATTTT. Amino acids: CASSESSYQPQHF.

CDR3 residues: CAWSVRLYEQYF. The CDR3 DNA follows: TGTGCCTGGAGTGTACGCTTGTACGAGCAGTACTTC. This chain connects TRBV30 to TRBJ2-7; D gene unclear. This CDR3 is built from 12 residues. Germline V gene sequence: CDR1 GTSNPN, CDR2 SVGIG (reference sequence). Trimming removed 0 bases from V and 4 bases from J, with 7 bases in between. Full variable domain (outside the CDR3, taken from reference TRBV30 and TRBJ2-7): SQTIHQWPATLVQPVGSPLSLECTVEGTSNPNLYWYRQAAGRGLQLLFYSVGIGQISSEVPQNLSASRPQDRQFILSSKKLLLSDSGFYLCAWSVRLYEQYFGPGTRLTVT.

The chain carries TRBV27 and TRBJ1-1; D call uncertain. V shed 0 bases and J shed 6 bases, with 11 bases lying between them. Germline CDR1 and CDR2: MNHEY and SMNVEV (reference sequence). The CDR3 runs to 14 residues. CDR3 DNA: TGTGCCAGCAGTTTATCGGTTTTCGGGGCTGAAGCTTTCTTT. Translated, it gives CASSLSVFGAEAFF.

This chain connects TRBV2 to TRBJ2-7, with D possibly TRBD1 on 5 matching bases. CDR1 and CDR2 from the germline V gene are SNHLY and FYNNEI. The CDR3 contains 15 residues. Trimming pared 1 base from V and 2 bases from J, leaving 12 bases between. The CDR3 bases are TGTGCCAGCAGTGAAGTCCTGCTGACAGCCTACGAGCAGTACTTC. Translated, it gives CASSEVLLTAYEQYF.

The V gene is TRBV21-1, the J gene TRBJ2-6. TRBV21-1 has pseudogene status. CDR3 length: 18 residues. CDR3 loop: CASSKGPWFVGGANVLTF. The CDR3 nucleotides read TGTGCCAGCAGCAAAGGACCTTGGTTCGTAGGTGGGGCCAACGTCCTGACTTTC.

In DNA, the CDR3 is TGTGCCAGCAGCCAAGACTGGGCCCCGGGGGAGCTGTTTTTT. Protein: CASSQDWAPGELFF. The chain carries TRBV14 and TRBJ2-2; D ambiguous. The CDR3 has 14 amino acids. V was clipped by 0 bases and J by 8 bases, with 10 bases between them. Germline V gives CDR1 SGHDN, CDR2 FVKESK.

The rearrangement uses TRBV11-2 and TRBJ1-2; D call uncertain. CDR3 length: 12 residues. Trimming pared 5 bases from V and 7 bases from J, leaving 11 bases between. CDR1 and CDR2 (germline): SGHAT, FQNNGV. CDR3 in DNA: TGTGCCAGCAGCCCAAGCTCCGCTGGCTACACCTTC. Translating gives CASSPSSAGYTF.

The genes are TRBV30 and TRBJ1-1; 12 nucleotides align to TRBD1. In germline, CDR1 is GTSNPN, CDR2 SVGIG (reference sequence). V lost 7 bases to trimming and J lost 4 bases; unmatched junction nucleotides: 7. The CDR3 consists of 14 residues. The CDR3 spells CASTGTGGGTEAFF. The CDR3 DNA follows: TGTGCCTCCACCGGGACAGGGGGCGGCACTGAAGCTTTCTTT.

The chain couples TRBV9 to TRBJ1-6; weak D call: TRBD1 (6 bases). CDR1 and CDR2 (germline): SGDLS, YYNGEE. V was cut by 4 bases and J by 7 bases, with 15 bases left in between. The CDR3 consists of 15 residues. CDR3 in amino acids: CASSSDGGRNSPLHF. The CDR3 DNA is TGTGCCAGCAGCTCCGATGGGGGGCGGAATTCACCCCTCCACTTT.

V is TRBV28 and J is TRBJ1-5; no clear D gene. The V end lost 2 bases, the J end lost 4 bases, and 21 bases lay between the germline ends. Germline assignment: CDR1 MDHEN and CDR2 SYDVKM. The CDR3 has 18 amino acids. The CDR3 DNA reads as TGTGCCAGCAGTTTACGGCTACCAGGCATAATTCAAAATCAGCCCCAGCATTTT. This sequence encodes CASSLRLPGIIQNQPQHF. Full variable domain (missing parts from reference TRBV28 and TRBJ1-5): DVKVTQSSRYLVKRTGEKVFLECVQDMDHENMFWYRQDPGLGLRLIYFSYDVKMKEKGDIPEGYSVSREKKERFSLILESASTNQTSMYLCASSLRLPGIIQNQPQHFGDGTRLSIL.

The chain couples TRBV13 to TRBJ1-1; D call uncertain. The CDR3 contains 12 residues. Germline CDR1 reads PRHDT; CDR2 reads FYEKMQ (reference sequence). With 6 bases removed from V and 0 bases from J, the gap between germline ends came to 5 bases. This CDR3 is CASRVLNTEAFF. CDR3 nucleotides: TGTGCCAGCAGGGTTTTGAACACTGAAGCTTTCTTT.